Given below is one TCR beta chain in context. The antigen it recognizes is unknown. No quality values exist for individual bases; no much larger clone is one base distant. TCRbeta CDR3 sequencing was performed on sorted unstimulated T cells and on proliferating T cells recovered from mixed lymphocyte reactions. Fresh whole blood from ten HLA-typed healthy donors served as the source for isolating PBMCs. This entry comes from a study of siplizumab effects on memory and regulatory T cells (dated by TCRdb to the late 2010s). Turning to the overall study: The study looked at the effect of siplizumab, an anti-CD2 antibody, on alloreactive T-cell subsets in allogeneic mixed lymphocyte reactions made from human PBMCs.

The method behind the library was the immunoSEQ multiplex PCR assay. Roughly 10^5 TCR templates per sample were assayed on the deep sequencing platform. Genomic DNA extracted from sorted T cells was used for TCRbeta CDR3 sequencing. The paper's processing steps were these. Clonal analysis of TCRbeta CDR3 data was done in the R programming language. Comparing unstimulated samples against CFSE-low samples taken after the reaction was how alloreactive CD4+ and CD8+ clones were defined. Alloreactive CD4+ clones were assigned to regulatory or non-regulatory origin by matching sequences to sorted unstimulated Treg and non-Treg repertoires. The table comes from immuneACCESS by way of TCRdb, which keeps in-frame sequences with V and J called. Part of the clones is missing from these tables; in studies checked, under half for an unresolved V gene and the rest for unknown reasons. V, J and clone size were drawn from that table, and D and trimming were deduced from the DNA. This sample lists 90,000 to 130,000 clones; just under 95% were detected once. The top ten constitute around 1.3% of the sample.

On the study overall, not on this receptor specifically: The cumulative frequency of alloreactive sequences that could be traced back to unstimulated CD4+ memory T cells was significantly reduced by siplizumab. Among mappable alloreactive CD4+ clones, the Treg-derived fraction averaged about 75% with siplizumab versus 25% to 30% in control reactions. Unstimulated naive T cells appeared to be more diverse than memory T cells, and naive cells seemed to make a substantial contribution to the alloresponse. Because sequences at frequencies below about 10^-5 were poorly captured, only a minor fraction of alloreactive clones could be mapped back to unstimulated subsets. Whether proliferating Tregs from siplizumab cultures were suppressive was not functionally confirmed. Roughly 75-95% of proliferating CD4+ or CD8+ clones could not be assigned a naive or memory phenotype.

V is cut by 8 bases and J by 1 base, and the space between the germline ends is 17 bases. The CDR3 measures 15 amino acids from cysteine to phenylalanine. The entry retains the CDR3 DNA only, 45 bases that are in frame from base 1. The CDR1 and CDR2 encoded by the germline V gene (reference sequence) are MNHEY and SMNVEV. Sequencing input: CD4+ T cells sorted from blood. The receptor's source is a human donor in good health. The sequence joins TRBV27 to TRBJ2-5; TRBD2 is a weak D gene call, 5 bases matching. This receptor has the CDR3 CASRSASGSQETQYF. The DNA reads TGTGCCAGCCGGTCGGCGAGCGGATCCCAAGAGACCCAGTACTTC.